Below, 12 T cell receptor beta chains from the same sample are listed, as sequenced in a study of OX40 agonist ivuxolimab in advanced cancers. TCRdb's table, derived via immunoSEQ multiplex PCR, lists solely in-frame clones and lacks some. This table holds roughly 100,000 clones, around 84% found once. Sample: CD4+ or CD8+ T cells sorted from blood, taken in a trial of the OX40 agonist ivuxolimab. Source of these receptors: an adult with an advanced solid tumor such as melanoma, head and neck, liver or kidney cancer.

In DNA form, the CDR3 reads TGTGCCAGTAGTATAGAAACAGGCTATGGCTACACCTTC. Translating it yields CASSIETGYGYTF. This chain connects TRBV19 to TRBJ1-2, with D maybe TRBD1 (5 bases). The germline gives CDR1 LNHDA, CDR2 SQIVND (reference sequence). This CDR3 region has 13 residues. Trimming shortened V by 0 bases and J by 4 bases, and 6 bases separated the two germline ends.

CDR3 sequence (DNA): TGTGCCAGCAGTTTATACTTTGCGGGGGGGAACTCCTACGAGCAGTACTTC. Translating it yields CASSLYFAGGNSYEQYF. The gene calls are TRBV27 and TRBJ2-7; 9 nucleotides line up with TRBD2. The CDR3 sequence is 17 residues long. Trimming took 1 base from V and 0 from J; bases not matched to a gene: 7. Germline V gene data show CDR1 as MNHEY and CDR2 as SMNVEV (reference sequence).

In this sample, this clone turned up once. This chain uses TRBV28 with TRBJ1-5, with D possibly matching TRBD1 (6 bases). This CDR3 spans 14 amino acids. In germline, CDR1 is MDHEN, CDR2 SYDVKM. Trimming left V 3 bases short and J 7 bases short, with 13 bases between. The CDR3 bases are TGTGCCAGCAGTTTGCCCCGGACAGCGCAGCCCCAGCATTTT. Residues: CASSLPRTAQPQHF.

The V call is TRBV5-5, the J call TRBJ2-7; D is uncertain. Germline CDR1 is SGHKS and CDR2 is YYEKEE (reference sequence). The CDR3 spans 12 residues. The V gene lost 1 base and the J gene lost 4 bases, with 6 bases spanning the gap. This CDR3 reads CASSLREYEQYF. As DNA, the CDR3 is TGTGCCAGCAGCTTGAGAGAGTACGAGCAGTACTTC.

The chain joins TRBV7-3 to TRBJ2-7, with D possibly matching TRBD2 (7 bases). Germline CDR1 is SGHTA and CDR2 is FQGTGA. This CDR3 contains 15 residues. Between the trimmed V and J ends, which lost 1 base and 4 bases, there was a span of 14 bases. CDR3 nucleotide sequence: TGTGCCAGCAGCTTAATGGGCGGGGGCCTTTACGAGCAGTACGTC. Protein sequence: CASSLMGGGLYEQYV.

This chain joins TRBV12-2 and TRBJ1-2; TRBD1, the D gene given by the table, was not confirmed from the DNA. TRBV12-2 constitutes a pseudogene. There are 16 residues in the CDR3. In DNA, the CDR3 is TGTGCAAGTCGCTACCGGGACAGGGGGCCTCACTATGGCTACACCTTC. Amino acids: CASRYRDRGPHYGYTF.

The chain joins TRBV12-2 to TRBJ2-3; no check of the table's D call, TRBD2, against the DNA was made. TRBV12-2 is annotated as a pseudogene. The CDR3 is 13 amino acids. Here the CDR3 reads CASRLARRAAQYF. In DNA form, the CDR3 reads TGTGCAAGTCGCTTAGCGCGCCGTGCGGCGCAGTATTTT.

V gene TRBV2 combines with J gene TRBJ1-2, with D tentatively TRBD1 (6 bases). Germline V gives CDR1 SNHLY, CDR2 FYNNEI. The ends were cut back, 4 bases at V and 4 bases at J, with 13 bases in the middle. The CDR3 runs to 14 residues. The DNA for the CDR3 is TGTGCCAGCAGTGGGGCCGGGACAATCTATGGCTACACCTTC. Its protein is CASSGAGTIYGYTF.

The rearrangement links TRBV6-4 to TRBJ1-2; D ambiguous. The CDR3 extends over 14 amino acids. Trimming pared 0 bases from V and 8 bases from J, leaving 13 bases between. Looked up from germline, CDR1 is MRHNA and CDR2 is SNTAGT. CDR3 loop: CASSDSRSQGGYTF. The CDR3 DNA follows: TGTGCCAGCAGTGACTCGAGGAGCCAAGGGGGCTACACCTTC.

V and J are TRBV5-4 and TRBJ2-3, with 7 bases aligning to TRBD1. Germline V gene sequence: CDR1 SGHNT, CDR2 YYREEE (reference sequence). CDR3 length: 16 residues. J gave up 6 bases and V 3 bases, and 13 bases lay outside the gene matches. The CDR3 region is CASSSWGQSLRDTQYF. Here the CDR3 DNA reads TGTGCCAGCAGCTCTTGGGGACAGTCACTTCGGGATACGCAGTATTTT.

The chain employs TRBV14 and TRBJ2-2; a possible D gene is TRBD1 (6 bases). The germline V and J ends were trimmed by 4 bases and 7 bases, with 13 bases remaining between them. Looked up from germline, CDR1 is SGHDN and CDR2 is FVKESK. The CDR3 covers 14 residues. CDR3 sequence: CASSPQQGSGELFF. In DNA, the CDR3 is TGTGCCAGCAGCCCCCAACAGGGTAGCGGGGAGCTGTTTTTT.

The chain carries TRBV30 and TRBJ2-2; D gene unclear. The CDR3 has 11 amino acids. The germline V gene encodes CDR1 GTSNPN and CDR2 SVGIG (reference sequence). V lost 5 bases and J 6 bases, leaving 7 bases between the germline ends. The CDR3 loop is CAWGPAGELFF. The DNA for the CDR3 is TGTGCCTGGGGTCCCGCCGGGGAGCTGTTTTTT.